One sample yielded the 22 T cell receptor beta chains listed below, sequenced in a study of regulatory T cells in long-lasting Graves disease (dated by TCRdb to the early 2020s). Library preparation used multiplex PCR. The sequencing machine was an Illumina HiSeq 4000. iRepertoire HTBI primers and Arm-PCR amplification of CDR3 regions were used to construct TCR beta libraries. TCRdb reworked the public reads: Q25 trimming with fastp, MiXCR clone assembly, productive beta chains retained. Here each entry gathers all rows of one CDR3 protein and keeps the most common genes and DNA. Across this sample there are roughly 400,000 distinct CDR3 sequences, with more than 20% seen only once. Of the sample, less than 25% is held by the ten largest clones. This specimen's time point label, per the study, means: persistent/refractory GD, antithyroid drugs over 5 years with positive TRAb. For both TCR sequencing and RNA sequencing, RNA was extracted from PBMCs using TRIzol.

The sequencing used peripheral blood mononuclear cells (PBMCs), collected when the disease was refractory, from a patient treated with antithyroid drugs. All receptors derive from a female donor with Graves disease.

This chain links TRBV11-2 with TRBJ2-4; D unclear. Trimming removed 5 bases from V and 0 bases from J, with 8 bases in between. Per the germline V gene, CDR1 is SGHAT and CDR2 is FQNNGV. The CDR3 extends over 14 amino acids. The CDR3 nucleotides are TGTGCCAGCAGCGCACCCTTAGCCAAAAACATTCAGTACTTC. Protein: CASSAPLAKNIQYF.

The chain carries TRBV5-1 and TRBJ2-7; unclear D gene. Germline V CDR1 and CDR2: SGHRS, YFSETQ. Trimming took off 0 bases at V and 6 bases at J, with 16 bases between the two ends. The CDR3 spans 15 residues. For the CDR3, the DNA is TGCGCCAGCAGCTTGGAGGGTAATGCAAACTCCGAGCAGTACTTC. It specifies CASSLEGNANSEQYF.

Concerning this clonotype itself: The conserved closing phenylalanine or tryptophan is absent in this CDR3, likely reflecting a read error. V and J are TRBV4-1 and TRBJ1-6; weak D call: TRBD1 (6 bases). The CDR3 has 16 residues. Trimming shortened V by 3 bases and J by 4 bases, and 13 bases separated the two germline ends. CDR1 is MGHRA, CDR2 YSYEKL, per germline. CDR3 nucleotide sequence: TGCGCCAGCAGCCACAGAGAAAGGGGGTATAATTCACCCCTCCACTCT. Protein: CASSHRERGYNSPLHS.

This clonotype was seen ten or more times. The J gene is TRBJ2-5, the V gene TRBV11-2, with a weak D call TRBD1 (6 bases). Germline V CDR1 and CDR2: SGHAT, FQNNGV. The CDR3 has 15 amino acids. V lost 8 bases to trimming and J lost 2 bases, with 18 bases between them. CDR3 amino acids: CASSRGPGEQETQYF. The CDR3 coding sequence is TGTGCCAGCTCTCGGGGTCCAGGGGAGCAAGAGACCCAGTACTTC. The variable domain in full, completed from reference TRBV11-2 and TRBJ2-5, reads EAGVAQSPRYKIIEKRQSVAFWCNPISGHATLYWYQQILGQGPKLLIQFQNNGVVDDSQLPKDRFSAERLKGVDSTLKIQPAKLEDSAVYLCASSRGPGEQETQYFGPGTRLLVL.

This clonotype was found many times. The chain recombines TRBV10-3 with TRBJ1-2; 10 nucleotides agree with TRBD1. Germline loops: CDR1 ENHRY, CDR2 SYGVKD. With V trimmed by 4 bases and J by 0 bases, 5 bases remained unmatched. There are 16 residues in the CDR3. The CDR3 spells CAISAGTGDANYGYTF. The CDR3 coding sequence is TGTGCCATCAGTGCCGGGACAGGGGACGCTAACTATGGCTACACCTTC.

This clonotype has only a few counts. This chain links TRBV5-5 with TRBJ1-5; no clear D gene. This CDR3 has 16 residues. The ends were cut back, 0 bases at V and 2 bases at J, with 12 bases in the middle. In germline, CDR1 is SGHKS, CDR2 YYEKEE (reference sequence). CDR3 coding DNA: TGTGCCAGCAGCTTGGGCCAGACGGGTGGCAATCAGCCCCAGCATTTT. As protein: CASSLGQTGGNQPQHF.

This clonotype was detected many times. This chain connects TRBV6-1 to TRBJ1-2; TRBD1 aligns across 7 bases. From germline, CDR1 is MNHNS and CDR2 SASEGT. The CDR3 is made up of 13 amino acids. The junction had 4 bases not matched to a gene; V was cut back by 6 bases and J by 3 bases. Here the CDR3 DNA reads TGTGCCAGCAGGAACAGGGGAGACTATGGCTACACCTTC. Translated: CASRNRGDYGYTF.

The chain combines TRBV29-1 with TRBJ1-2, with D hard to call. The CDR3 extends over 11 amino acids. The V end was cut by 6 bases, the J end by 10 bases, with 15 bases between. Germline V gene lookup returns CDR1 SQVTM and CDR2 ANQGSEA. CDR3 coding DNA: TGCAGCGTGCGACTGGGTGATGACTACACCTTC. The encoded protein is CSVRLGDDYTF.

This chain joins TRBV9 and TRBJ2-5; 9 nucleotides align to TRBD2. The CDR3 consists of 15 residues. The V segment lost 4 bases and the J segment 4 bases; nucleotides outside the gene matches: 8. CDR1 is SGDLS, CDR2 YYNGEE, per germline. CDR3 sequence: CASSPAGGGLETQYF. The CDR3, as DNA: TGTGCCAGCAGCCCCGCGGGGGGGGGGCTAGAGACCCAGTACTTC.

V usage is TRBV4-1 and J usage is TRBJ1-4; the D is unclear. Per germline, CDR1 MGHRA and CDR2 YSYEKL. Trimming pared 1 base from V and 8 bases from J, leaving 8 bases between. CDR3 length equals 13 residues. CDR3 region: CASSQVSDEKLFF. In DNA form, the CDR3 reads TGCGCCAGCAGCCAAGTCTCGGACGAAAAACTGTTTTTT.

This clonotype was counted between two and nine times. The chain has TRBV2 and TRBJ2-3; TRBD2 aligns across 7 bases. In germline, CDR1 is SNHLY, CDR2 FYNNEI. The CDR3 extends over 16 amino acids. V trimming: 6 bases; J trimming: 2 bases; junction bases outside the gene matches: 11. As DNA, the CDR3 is TGTGCCAGCAGCCTTTCTCTAGCGGTCCACACAGATACGCAGTATTTT. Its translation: CASSLSLAVHTDTQYF. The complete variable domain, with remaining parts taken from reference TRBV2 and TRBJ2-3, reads EPEVTQTPSHQVTQMGQEVILRCVPISNHLYFYWYRQILGQKVEFLVSFYNNEISEKSEIFDDQFSVERPDGSNFTLKIRSTKLEDSAMYFCASSLSLAVHTDTQYFGPGTRLTVL.

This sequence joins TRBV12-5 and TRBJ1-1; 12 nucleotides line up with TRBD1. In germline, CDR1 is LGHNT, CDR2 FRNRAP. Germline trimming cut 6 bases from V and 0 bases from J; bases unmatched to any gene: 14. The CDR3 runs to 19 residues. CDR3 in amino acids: CASGLTLSGTGGLNTEAFF. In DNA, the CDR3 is TGTGCTAGTGGCCTTACACTATCCGGGACAGGGGGCCTGAACACTGAAGCTTTCTTT.

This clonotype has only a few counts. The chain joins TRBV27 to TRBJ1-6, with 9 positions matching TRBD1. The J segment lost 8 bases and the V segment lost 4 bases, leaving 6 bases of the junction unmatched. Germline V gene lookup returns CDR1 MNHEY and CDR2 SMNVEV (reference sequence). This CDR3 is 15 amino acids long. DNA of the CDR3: TGTGCCAGCAGTTCACTAAGGGACAGGGATTCACCCCTCCACTTT. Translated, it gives CASSSLRDRDSPLHF.

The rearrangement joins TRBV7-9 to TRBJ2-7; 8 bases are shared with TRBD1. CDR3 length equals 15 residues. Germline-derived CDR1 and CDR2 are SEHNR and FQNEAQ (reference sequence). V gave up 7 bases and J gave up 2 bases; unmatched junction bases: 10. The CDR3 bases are TGTGCCAGCACCTCTTACGGGACAGGAGCCTACGAGCAGTACTTC. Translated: CASTSYGTGAYEQYF.

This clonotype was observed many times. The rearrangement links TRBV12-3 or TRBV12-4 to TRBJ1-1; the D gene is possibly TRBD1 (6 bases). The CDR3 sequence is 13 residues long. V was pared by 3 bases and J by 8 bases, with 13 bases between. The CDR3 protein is CASSFGGPPEAFF. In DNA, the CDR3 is TGTGCCAGCAGTTTTGGGGGGCCGCCCGAAGCTTTCTTT.

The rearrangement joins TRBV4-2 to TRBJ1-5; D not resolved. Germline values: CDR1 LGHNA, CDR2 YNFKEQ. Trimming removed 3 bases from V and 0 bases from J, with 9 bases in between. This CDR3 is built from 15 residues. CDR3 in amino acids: CASSQGGSSNQPQHF. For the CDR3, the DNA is TGTGCCAGCAGCCAGGGAGGAAGTAGCAATCAGCCCCAGCATTTT.

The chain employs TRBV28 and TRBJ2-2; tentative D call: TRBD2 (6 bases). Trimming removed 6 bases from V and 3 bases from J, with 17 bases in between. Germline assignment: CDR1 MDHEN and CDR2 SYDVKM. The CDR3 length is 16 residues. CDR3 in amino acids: CASSLQSPGDTGELFF. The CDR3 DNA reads TGTGCCAGCAGCCTCCAGTCACCGGGAGACACCGGGGAGCTGTTTTTT.

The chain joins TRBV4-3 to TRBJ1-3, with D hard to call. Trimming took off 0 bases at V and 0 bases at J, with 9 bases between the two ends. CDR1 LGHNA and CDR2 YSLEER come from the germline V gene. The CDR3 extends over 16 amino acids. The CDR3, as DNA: TGCGCCAGCAGCCAAGAGAGATTGCCCTCTGGAAACACCATATATTTT. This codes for CASSQERLPSGNTIYF.

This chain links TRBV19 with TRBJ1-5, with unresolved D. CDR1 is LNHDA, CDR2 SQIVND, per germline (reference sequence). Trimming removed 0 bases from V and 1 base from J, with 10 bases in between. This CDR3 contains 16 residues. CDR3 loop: CASSIDEFSSNQPQHF. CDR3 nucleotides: TGTGCCAGTAGTATAGATGAGTTCTCCAGCAATCAGCCCCAGCATTTT. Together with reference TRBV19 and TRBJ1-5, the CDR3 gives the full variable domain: DGGITQSPKYLFRKEGQNVTLSCEQNLNHDAMYWYRQDPGQGLRLIYYSQIVNDFQKGDIAEGYSVSREKKESFPLTVTSAQKNPTAFYLCASSIDEFSSNQPQHFGDGTRLSIL.

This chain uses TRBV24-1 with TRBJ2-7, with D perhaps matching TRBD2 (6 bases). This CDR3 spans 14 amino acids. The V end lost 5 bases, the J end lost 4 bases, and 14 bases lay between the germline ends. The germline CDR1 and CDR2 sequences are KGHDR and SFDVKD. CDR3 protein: CATSVGGDPYEQYF. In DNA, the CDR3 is TGTGCCACCAGTGTGGGGGGAGATCCTTACGAGCAGTACTTC.

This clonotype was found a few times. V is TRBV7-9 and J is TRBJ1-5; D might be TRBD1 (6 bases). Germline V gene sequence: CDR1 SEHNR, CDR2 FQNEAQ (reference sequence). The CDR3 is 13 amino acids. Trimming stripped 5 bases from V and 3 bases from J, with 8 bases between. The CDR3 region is CASSGDINQPQHF. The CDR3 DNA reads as TGTGCCAGCAGCGGGGACATCAATCAGCCCCAGCATTTT.

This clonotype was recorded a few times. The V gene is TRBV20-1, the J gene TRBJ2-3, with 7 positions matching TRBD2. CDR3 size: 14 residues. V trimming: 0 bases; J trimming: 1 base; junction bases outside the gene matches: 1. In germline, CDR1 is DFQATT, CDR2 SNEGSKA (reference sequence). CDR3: CSARDAGGTDTQYF. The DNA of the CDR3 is TGCAGTGCTAGAGATGCGGGGGGCACAGATACGCAGTATTTT.